This T cell receptor (beta chain) was sequenced in a study of T-cell reconstitution after alpha-beta-depleted transplantation in children. Whole-study findings and limits: Fresh T-cell production supplied most of the T-cell counts and diversity seen one year after transplant.

Unique molecular identifiers were used to barcode this TCRbeta library. From the PCR reads, TCRdb called clonotypes with MiXCR, one entry per CDR3 protein. The repertoire consists of about 980,000 distinct CDR3 sequences, with roughly 29% occurring once and the leading ten covering 28%. This clonotype was counted only a few times. The antigen is undetermined. The CDR3 totals 15 residues. Trimming removed 6 bases from V and 3 bases from J, with 15 bases in between. Here the sequenced sample was PBMCs, mostly from graft donor cells, taken 360 days after TCRalphabeta/CD19-depleted stem cell transplant. This sequence originates from a boy less than two years old who had a stem cell transplant for SCID, so the T cells may come from the graft donor. The chain is built from TRBV12-3 or TRBV12-4 and TRBJ1-5; D is perhaps TRBD1 (5 bases). CDR3 coding DNA: TGTGCCAGCAGCGTGGGGGAGAATAACAATCAGCCCCAGCATTTT. It yields the protein CASSVGENNNQPQHF.